Sequencing of this T cell receptor beta chain was carried out in a study of beta chain features in type 1 diabetes. The sequenced template was cDNA made from the entire isolated RNA. Method: immunoSEQ multiplex PCR; TCRdb's copy keeps in-frame clones and lacks some. The sample consists of approximately 160,000 clones, 63% of them appearing once. This clone was observed a handful of times. Its target is not known. Regarding the study as a whole: For Type 1 diabetes patients, all four CD4+ subsets carried TCRB CDR3s that were moderately but significantly shorter. The VDJ junctions of type 1 diabetes patients carried fewer insertions and more deletions.

Germline-derived CDR1 and CDR2 are SGHVS and FQNEAQ. V dropped 6 bases and J dropped 2; count of bases not matched to a gene: 7. The CDR3 is made up of 14 amino acids. Markers CD45RO/CCR7/CD25/CD127/CD95/CD27 served to sort CD4+ naive, central memory, regulatory and stem cell-like memory cells. This chain connects TRBV7-8 to TRBJ2-7; the match to TRBD1 covers 7 bases. The specimen sequenced was naive CD4+ T cells from blood. This receptor was obtained from a young man with type 1 diabetes. The CDR3 bases are TGTGCCAGCAGTCCCAGACAGGGCCCCTACGAGCAGTACTTC. This codes for CASSPRQGPYEQYF.